The 21 T cell receptor beta chains below were found in one sample sequenced in a study of blood T cell repertoires in COVID-19. Assay used: immunoSEQ multiplex PCR; TCRdb lists only in-frame clones, some missing. The table has hundreds of thousands of clones, approximately 86% seen once. Sequenced sample: peripheral blood. The receptors were sampled from a man aged 40-50 years with acute or convalescent COVID-19.

This clone was seen once. This chain uses TRBV11-2 with TRBJ2-7; a weak D match, TRBD1 (5 bases). CDR3 length: 15 amino acids. The V end lost 7 bases, the J end lost 2 bases, and 18 bases lay between the germline ends. Germline V gene data show CDR1 as SGHAT and CDR2 as FQNNGV. CDR3 region: CASKQGSWAPYEQYF. Written as DNA, the CDR3 is TGTGCCAGCAAGCAGGGCAGCTGGGCACCCTACGAGCAGTACTTC.

In this sample, this clone turned up once. The V and J genes are TRBV6-5 and TRBJ1-5, with D maybe TRBD1 (5 bases). CDR3 size: 15 residues. The germline V gene encodes CDR1 MNHEY and CDR2 SVGAGI. Between the trimmed V and J ends, which lost 2 bases and 5 bases, there was a span of 13 bases. The CDR3 nucleotides read TGTGCCAGCAGTTACCTCCAGGGCAGGGATCAGCCCCAGCATTTT. Encoded protein: CASSYLQGRDQPQHF.

This sequence joins TRBV4-2 and TRBJ2-1, with D tentatively TRBD1 (6 bases). The germline V gene has CDR1 LGHNA and CDR2 YNFKEQ. The V end was cut by 4 bases, the J end by 0 bases, with 16 bases between. This CDR3 is 17 amino acids long. The CDR3 DNA follows: TGTGCCAGCAGCCGCTCACAGGGCTCCGGCTCCTACAATGAGCAGTTCTTC. Amino acid sequence: CASSRSQGSGSYNEQFF.

The chain is built from TRBV7-9 and TRBJ2-3; 11 bases match TRBD2. CDR3 length equals 17 residues. The J segment lost 1 base and the V segment lost 4 bases, leaving 7 bases of the junction unmatched. From germline, CDR1 is SEHNR and CDR2 FQNEAQ (reference sequence). For the CDR3, the DNA is TGTGCCAGCAGCTCCCTTAGCGGGGGGGAAGGCACAGATACGCAGTATTTT. This sequence encodes CASSSLSGGEGTDTQYF.

The genes are TRBV15 and TRBJ1-2; 8 bases agree with TRBD1. V was pared by 7 bases and J by 6 bases, with 10 bases of the junction left unmatched. Germline CDR1 is LNHNV and CDR2 is YYDKDF (reference sequence). The length of the CDR3 is 14 residues. The CDR3 is CATTHGQGTHGYTF. The CDR3 DNA sequence: TGTGCCACCACCCATGGACAGGGAACGCATGGCTACACCTTC.

This clone was seen just once. The chain has TRBV5-1 and TRBJ1-5; a possible D gene is TRBD1 (6 bases). V shed 4 bases and J shed 5 bases, with 10 bases lying between them. The CDR3 totals 13 residues. The germline V gene encodes CDR1 SGHRS and CDR2 YFSETQ. As DNA, the CDR3 is TGCGCCAGCAGCCCACAGGGTGATCAGCCCCAGCATTTT. It codes for CASSPQGDQPQHF.

In this sample, this clone turned up a few times. The V and J genes are TRBV29-1 and TRBJ2-7, with 10 nucleotides matching TRBD2. V lost 7 bases, J lost 6 bases, and 3 bases stayed unmatched. Germline-derived CDR1 and CDR2 are SQVTM and ANQGSEA. The CDR3 has 11 residues. CDR3 protein: CSGASGSEQYF. The CDR3 DNA reads TGCAGCGGGGCTAGCGGGAGCGAGCAGTACTTC.

The chain combines TRBV19 with TRBJ1-5; possible D gene TRBD1, 5 bases. The CDR3 spans 17 residues. The ends were cut back, 5 bases at V and 3 bases at J, with 20 bases in the middle. The germline gives CDR1 LNHDA, CDR2 SQIVND (reference sequence). For the CDR3, the DNA is TGTGCCAGTAGTCCTGCCCCAAACAGGCCCAACAATCAGCCCCAGCATTTT. Protein product: CASSPAPNRPNNQPQHF.

This clone turned up a few times. The gene calls are TRBV3-1 (or the pseudogene TRBV3-2) and TRBJ1-3; possibly TRBD1 for D (5 bases). The V end lost 4 bases, the J end lost 2 bases, and 21 bases lay between the germline ends. Per the germline V gene, CDR1 is LGHDT and CDR2 is YNNKEL (reference sequence). CDR3 size: 18 residues. CDR3 nucleotide sequence: TGTGCCAGCAGCCGTCGGGGCGGGAGAGAAGATACTGGAAACACCATATATTTT. Translating it yields CASSRRGGREDTGNTIYF.

This rearrangement joins TRBV28 to TRBJ1-1; 8 nucleotides match TRBD1. The V gene end was trimmed by 5 bases and the J gene end by 4 bases; junction bases not matched to a gene: 6. The CDR3 is 14 amino acids. From germline, CDR1 is MDHEN and CDR2 SYDVKM. CDR3 amino acids: CASSPTQGVTEAFF. The CDR3 DNA follows: TGTGCCAGCAGTCCAACACAGGGGGTCACTGAAGCTTTCTTT.

As regards this clone: The identical CDR3 is also encoded by other nucleotide sequences in the sample. V gene TRBV11-2 combines with J gene TRBJ2-3, with TRBD2 identical over 8 bases. CDR3 length equals 17 residues. V shed 2 bases, J shed 0 bases, and the junction held 7 bases outside the gene matches. Looked up from germline, CDR1 is SGHAT and CDR2 is FQNNGV. CDR3 sequence: CASSLLSGGASTDTQYF. CDR3 DNA: TGTGCCAGCAGCTTATTGAGCGGGGGTGCTAGCACAGATACGCAGTATTTT.

This clone has just a few counts. The rearrangement joins TRBV20-1 to TRBJ1-5; no clear D. Germline V gene sequence: CDR1 DFQATT, CDR2 SNEGSKA (reference sequence). This CDR3 is built from 11 residues. Trimming stripped 6 bases from V and 11 bases from J, with 14 bases between. Here the CDR3 reads CSAKISQAQHF. In nucleotides, the CDR3 is TGCAGTGCCAAGATCTCGCAGGCCCAGCATTTT.

The chain combines TRBV12-2 with TRBJ2-7; TRBD2, the D gene given by the table, was not confirmed from the DNA. TRBV12-2 is a known pseudogene. The CDR3 is 20 residues long. The CDR3 region has the DNA TGTGCAAGTCGCTTTTCTCTATACCCAAAAGGGACTTTTTGGATGTACGAGCAGTACTTC. It specifies CASRFSLYPKGTFWMYEQYF.

Comments on this clone: The junction shows a germline mismatch at one end, possibly a read error. V is TRBV18 and J is TRBJ2-1; possibly TRBD2 for D (6 bases). The CDR3 sequence is 14 residues long. Germline CDR1 reads KGHSH; CDR2 reads LQKENI. CDR3 bases: TGTGCCAGCTCACCGTCGTCTAGCGACAACGAGCAGTTCTTC. It yields the protein CASSPSSSDNEQFF. The whole variable domain, filled in from reference TRBV18 and TRBJ2-1, reads NAGVMQNPRHLVRRRGQEARLRCSPMKGHSHVYWYRQLPEEGLKFMVYLQKENIIDESGMPKERFSAEFPKEGPSILRIQQVVRGDSAAYFCASSPSSSDNEQFFGPGTRLTVL.

The CDR3 DNA sequence: TGTGCCAGCAGCTTAGGGGGAGAACTCAATGAGCAGTTCTTC. Residues: CASSLGGELNEQFF. The chain couples TRBV7-2 to TRBJ2-1, with D perhaps TRBD2 (5 bases). This CDR3 region has 14 residues. V shed 1 base and J shed 6 bases, with 10 bases lying between them. Looked up from germline, CDR1 is SGHTA and CDR2 is FQGNSA.

J is TRBJ2-7 and V is TRBV7-9; no reliable D call. Trimming pared 3 bases from V and 6 bases from J, leaving 12 bases between. CDR1 SEHNR and CDR2 FQNEAQ come from the germline V gene (reference sequence). The CDR3 has 13 residues. The CDR3 bases are TGTGCCAGCAGCTTTGAGGCCCCCTCCGAGCAGTACTTC. Protein sequence: CASSFEAPSEQYF.

J is TRBJ1-4 and V is TRBV7-9; tentatively, D is TRBD1 (5 bases). Germline lookup yields CDR1 SEHNR and CDR2 FQNEAQ (reference sequence). The CDR3 is 13 amino acids. V was cut by 0 bases and J by 10 bases, with 9 bases left in between. The CDR3 DNA reads TGTGCCAGCAGCTTAGCCGGGGGTGGAAAACTGTTTTTT. The encoded protein is CASSLAGGGKLFF.

Here the CDR3 reads CASTTGGRLNTEAFF. Here the CDR3 DNA reads TGTGCCAGCACCACCGGAGGAAGATTGAACACTGAAGCTTTCTTT. V is TRBV28 and J is TRBJ1-1; D gene uncertain. V was trimmed by 7 bases and J by 0 bases, leaving 15 bases between them. Germline V CDR1 and CDR2: MDHEN, SYDVKM. The CDR3 spans 15 residues.

The chain combines TRBV7-9 with TRBJ1-1, with a possible D match to TRBD1 (5 bases). This CDR3 region has 13 residues. Germline V gives CDR1 SEHNR, CDR2 FQNEAQ (reference sequence). V was trimmed by 4 bases and J by 5 bases, leaving 11 bases between them. CDR3 protein: CASSYSGGTEAFF. In nucleotides, the CDR3 is TGTGCCAGCAGCTACAGCGGGGGAACTGAAGCTTTCTTT.

The chain uses TRBV5-1 and TRBJ2-7; TRBD1 matches 7 bases. The CDR3 length is 17 residues. The V and J ends lost 4 bases and 7 bases, in that order; junction bases with no gene match: 20. From germline, CDR1 is SGHRS and CDR2 YFSETQ. Written as DNA, the CDR3 is TGCGCCAGCAGCCGCGGCCGGGGCAGAGGGGGCCCCTGGGAGCAGTACTTC. Amino acids: CASSRGRGRGGPWEQYF.

The rearrangement uses TRBV19 and TRBJ1-6; D perhaps matches TRBD1 (5 bases). Germline values: CDR1 LNHDA, CDR2 SQIVND (reference sequence). V lost 6 bases to trimming and J lost 0 bases, with 15 bases between them. CDR3 length equals 17 residues. CDR3 sequence reads: CASSRIQDLSYNSPLHF. The DNA for the CDR3 is TGTGCCAGTAGCAGGATACAGGACCTCTCCTATAATTCACCCCTCCACTTT.